Below are 27 T cell receptor beta chains sequenced from a single sample in a study of blood T cell repertoires in COVID-19. Using immunoSEQ multiplex PCR, the repertoire was profiled, and TCRdb retains in-frame clones only, with some absent. The sample holds about 180,000 clones; 75% to 85% are singletons and the top ten take 1.5% to 1.9%. The sequenced sample was peripheral blood. Receptors were obtained from a human donor in a cohort sampled during active COVID-19.

This clone was recorded only once. V usage is TRBV6-6 and J usage is TRBJ1-1; TRBD1 aligns across 9 bases. J gave up 7 bases and V 4 bases, and 4 bases lay outside the gene matches. From germline, CDR1 is MNHNY and CDR2 SVGAGI (reference sequence). The CDR3 is 13 residues long. For the CDR3, the DNA is TGTGCCAGCAGTTCAACAGGGGGCCTTGAAGCTTTCTTT. This translates into CASSSTGGLEAFF.

This clone was detected only a few times. The V gene is TRBV10-1, the J gene TRBJ1-6; the D gene is possibly TRBD1 (6 bases). Trimming removed 4 bases from V and 7 bases from J, with 14 bases in between. The germline gives CDR1 WNHNN, CDR2 SYGVQD (reference sequence). The CDR3 totals 15 residues. CDR3 DNA sequence: TGCGCCAGCAGTGGAGGGGGGGCAGGCAATTCACCCCTCCACTTT. Its translation: CASSGGGAGNSPLHF.

The chain combines TRBV7-2 with TRBJ1-4; D remains unclear. V lost 5 bases and J lost 8, with 15 bases in between. The CDR3 runs 14 residues. The germline CDR1 and CDR2 sequences are SGHTA and FQGNSA. The CDR3 DNA follows: TGTGCCAGCAGCAAGGAGGGAGGGATCGAAAAACTGTTTTTT. It encodes CASSKEGGIEKLFF.

The chain combines TRBV2 with TRBJ2-5, with 9 bases identical to TRBD1. Trimming removed 7 bases from V and 5 bases from J; junction bases left unmatched: 5. Germline V gene sequence: CDR1 SNHLY, CDR2 FYNNEI. The CDR3 sequence is 13 residues long. The CDR3 region has the DNA TGTGCCAGCACTGGACAGGGGCGGGAGACCCAGTACTTC. It yields the protein CASTGQGRETQYF.

This clone has just one count. The chain carries TRBV7-9 and TRBJ2-7, with D possibly TRBD1 on 6 matching bases. Germline V gene lookup returns CDR1 SEHNR and CDR2 FQNEAQ (reference sequence). The CDR3 has 15 amino acids. V gave up 3 bases and J gave up 0 bases, with 12 bases separating them. The CDR3 sequence: CASSFTGKDSYEQYF. The CDR3 DNA reads as TGTGCCAGCAGCTTCACAGGGAAAGACTCCTACGAGCAGTACTTC.

The gene calls are TRBV11-3 and TRBJ2-7; 8 positions agree with TRBD1. Germline CDR1 is SGHNT and CDR2 is YENEEA. Trimming took 5 bases from V and 2 from J; bases not matched to a gene: 8. The CDR3 is 15 amino acids. CDR3: CASSPKGTGAYEQYF. The DNA for the CDR3 is TGTGCCAGCAGCCCTAAAGGGACAGGTGCCTACGAGCAGTACTTC.

This chain uses TRBV29-1 with TRBJ2-2; the D is unclear. V was trimmed by 3 bases and J by 3 bases, leaving 8 bases between them. Germline V gene data show CDR1 as SQVTM and CDR2 as ANQGSEA. There are 13 residues in the CDR3. CDR3 loop: CSVDGFDTGELFF. CDR3 coding DNA: TGCAGCGTTGACGGGTTCGACACCGGGGAGCTGTTTTTT.

This clone was detected a few times. This rearrangement joins TRBV5-4 to TRBJ1-2; the match to TRBD1 covers 7 bases. Germline loops: CDR1 SGHNT, CDR2 YYREEE (reference sequence). V trimming: 4 bases; J trimming: 8 bases; junction bases outside the gene matches: 14. The CDR3 runs to 15 residues. The CDR3 sequence is CASSLRQGAVLGYTF. CDR3 in DNA: TGTGCCAGCAGCCTGAGACAGGGAGCGGTTTTGGGCTACACCTTC.

On this clone: Other DNA sequences within the sample encode an identical CDR3. The CDR3 nucleotides read TGTGCCAGCAGCCCCAGAGGCGAGCAGTACTTC. This translates into CASSPRGEQYF. The rearrangement joins TRBV7-9 to TRBJ2-7; D not certain. The V gene's germline CDR1 is SEHNR and CDR2 FQNEAQ (reference sequence). This CDR3 comprises 11 residues. Trimming cost V 5 bases and J 6 bases, with 8 bases left between them.

The J gene is TRBJ1-2, the V gene TRBV6-5, with D hard to call. V lost 4 bases to trimming and J lost 5 bases, with 11 bases between them. Germline V lookup: CDR1 MNHEY, CDR2 SVGAGI. This CDR3 spans 13 amino acids. Written as DNA, the CDR3 is TGTGCCAGCAGTTTGGCGAGGATATATGGCTACACCTTC. This encodes CASSLARIYGYTF.

The gene calls are TRBV9 and TRBJ2-5; 12 bases map to TRBD2. CDR3 size: 19 residues. V shed 0 bases, J shed 5 bases, and the junction held 14 bases outside the gene matches. Per the germline V gene, CDR1 is SGDLS and CDR2 is YYNGEE. In DNA form, the CDR3 reads TGTGCCAGCAGCGTAGCGGCTAGCGGGAGGGGTTTACGCGAGGAGACCCAGTACTTC. Translation: CASSVAASGRGLREETQYF.

The genes are TRBV4-1 and TRBJ1-1, with D perhaps matching TRBD1 (5 bases). Germline V gene lookup returns CDR1 MGHRA and CDR2 YSYEKL. V lost 5 bases and J lost 3, with 13 bases in between. The length of the CDR3 is 14 residues. CDR3: CASSSPGRDTEAFF. In DNA form, the CDR3 reads TGCGCCAGCAGCTCCCCAGGGAGGGACACTGAAGCTTTCTTT.

A single count supports this clone. The genes are TRBV6-5 and TRBJ2-3, with D possibly matching TRBD1 (6 bases). The length of the CDR3 is 15 residues. CDR1 and CDR2 from the germline V gene are MNHEY and SVGAGI. Trimming shortened V by 6 bases and J by 6 bases, and 19 bases separated the two germline ends. CDR3 DNA sequence: TGTGCCAGCAGCCCCCCTCACTCAAGGGGGGATACGCAGTATTTT. Translating gives CASSPPHSRGDTQYF.

The chain employs TRBV20-1 and TRBJ2-7; no clear D gene. V was trimmed by 3 bases and J by 0 bases, leaving 9 bases between them. Germline CDR1 is DFQATT and CDR2 is SNEGSKA (reference sequence). CDR3 length: 13 residues. CDR3 sequence (DNA): TGCAGTGCTAGTGGCAGAAGCTCCTACGAGCAGTACTTC. It is translated as CSASGRSSYEQYF.

CDR3 in DNA: TGTGCCAGCAGTTACCTGCGGACTAGCAGAGGCAATGAGCAGTTCTTC. Translating it yields CASSYLRTSRGNEQFF. The chain combines TRBV6-2 or TRBV6-3 with TRBJ2-1; TRBD2 matches at 8 bases. The V gene's germline CDR1 is MNHEY and CDR2 SVGEGT. V gave up 2 bases and J gave up 6 bases; unmatched junction bases: 9. This CDR3 has 16 residues.

This clone was detected once. The genes are TRBV4-1 and TRBJ2-7, with 8 nucleotides matching TRBD2. Germline trimming cut 0 bases from V and 4 bases from J; bases unmatched to any gene: 11. The CDR3 is 17 residues long. Germline V gene lookup returns CDR1 MGHRA and CDR2 YSYEKL. As DNA, the CDR3 is TGCGCCAGCAGCCAAGAACGGAAAGCGGGGGCTTTATACGAGCAGTACTTC. Translation: CASSQERKAGALYEQYF.

This chain uses TRBV5-5 with TRBJ1-2, with TRBD1 matching over 9 bases. The V segment lost 7 bases and the J segment 8 bases; nucleotides outside the gene matches: 15. Germline values: CDR1 SGHKS, CDR2 YYEKEE (reference sequence). CDR3 length: 15 residues. The chain's CDR3 is CASREPGTGFKGYTF. The CDR3 nucleotides are TGTGCCAGCCGGGAGCCCGGGACAGGGTTTAAAGGCTACACCTTC.

In its sample, this clone was seen once. The chain employs TRBV6-5 and TRBJ2-5; D perhaps matches TRBD2 (5 bases). The CDR3 extends over 13 amino acids. Germline V CDR1 and CDR2: MNHEY, SVGAGI. The ends were cut back, 2 bases at V and 4 bases at J, with 8 bases in the middle. The CDR3 here is CASSYRERETQYF. CDR3 sequence (DNA): TGTGCCAGCAGTTACAGGGAGAGAGAGACCCAGTACTTC.

This clone was observed a few times. J is TRBJ2-7 and V is TRBV12-2; the D call in the table, TRBD1, was not verified against the DNA. TRBV12-2 is reported as a pseudogene. This CDR3 region has 17 residues. The CDR3: CASRLEVGAQGYYEQYF. CDR3 sequence (DNA): TGTGCAAGTCGCTTAGAAGTAGGAGCACAGGGATATTACGAGCAGTACTTC.

This clone was counted between two and nine times. J is TRBJ2-1 and V is TRBV7-9, with a possible D match to TRBD1 (5 bases). Per germline, CDR1 SEHNR and CDR2 FQNEAQ (reference sequence). The CDR3 is made up of 17 amino acids. V was cut by 3 bases and J by 4 bases, with 19 bases left in between. CDR3 bases: TGTGCCAGCAGCTTTAGTATGGGTCAGACAGCGTACAATGAGCAGTTCTTC. Protein product: CASSFSMGQTAYNEQFF.

The genes are TRBV5-6 and TRBJ1-5, with D perhaps matching TRBD1 (6 bases). The CDR3 contains 16 residues. Germline V gene data show CDR1 as SGHDT and CDR2 as YYEEEE. V was shortened by 4 bases and J by 2 bases, with 16 bases between the two germline ends. Here the CDR3 DNA reads TGTGCCAGCAGCCCAAGACAGGCCAGGGGCAATCAGCCCCAGCATTTT. This translates into CASSPRQARGNQPQHF.

V and J are TRBV2 and TRBJ1-6; a possible D gene is TRBD1 (6 bases). The CDR3 spans 14 residues. Germline V gene lookup returns CDR1 SNHLY and CDR2 FYNNEI. V lost 2 bases and J 9 bases, leaving 11 bases between the germline ends. This CDR3 is CASSETLQGSPLHF. CDR3 DNA: TGTGCCAGCAGTGAAACTCTACAGGGTTCACCCCTCCACTTT. Variable domain in full (rest from reference TRBV2 and TRBJ1-6): EPEVTQTPSHQVTQMGQEVILRCVPISNHLYFYWYRQILGQKVEFLVSFYNNEISEKSEIFDDQFSVERPDGSNFTLKIRSTKLEDSAMYFCASSETLQGSPLHFGNGTRLTVT.

Only one count was recorded for this clone. The chain links TRBV7-2 to TRBJ1-4; a weak D match, TRBD1 (6 bases). Between the trimmed V and J ends, which lost 3 bases and 8 bases, there was a span of 16 bases. The CDR3 runs 15 residues. Germline V CDR1 and CDR2: SGHTA, FQGNSA. DNA of the CDR3: TGTGCCAGCAGCTTCCCAGAACAGGGAGAAGAAAAACTGTTTTTT. This translates into CASSFPEQGEEKLFF.

The chain recombines TRBV2 with TRBJ1-3; no clear D gene. V was cut by 3 bases and J by 2 bases, with 14 bases left in between. The CDR3 length is 16 residues. The V gene's germline CDR1 is SNHLY and CDR2 FYNNEI. This CDR3 is CASSEVTTVTGNTIYF. The CDR3 DNA follows: TGTGCCAGCAGTGAGGTCACTACGGTCACTGGAAACACCATATATTTT.

V gene TRBV18 combines with J gene TRBJ2-7; D may be TRBD1 (5 bases). From germline, CDR1 is KGHSH and CDR2 LQKENI. V lost 1 base and J lost 2, with 9 bases in between. CDR3 size: 14 residues. CDR3 in amino acids: CASSPQGLTYEQYF. DNA of the CDR3: TGTGCCAGCTCACCACAGGGGTTGACCTACGAGCAGTACTTC.

This chain joins TRBV11-3 and TRBJ2-2, with D possibly TRBD2 on 6 matching bases. V was cut by 1 base and J by 5 bases, with 8 bases left in between. From germline, CDR1 is SGHNT and CDR2 YENEEA. This CDR3 is 14 amino acids long. The CDR3 loop reads CASSLGGDTGELFF. The CDR3 DNA is TGTGCCAGCAGCTTAGGCGGGGATACCGGGGAGCTGTTTTTT.

This chain connects TRBV21-1 to TRBJ1-6. TRBV21-1 is an annotated pseudogene. CDR3 length: 16 residues. The CDR3 DNA reads as TGTGCCAGCAGCCCTCCCGGGGATCTCCTTCATTCACCCCTCCACTTT. Translation: CASSPPGDLLHSPLHF.